The 19 T cell receptor beta chains presented below share a single source sample, sequenced in a study of T-cell reconstitution after alpha-beta-depleted transplantation in children. The TCRbeta library incorporated unique molecular identifiers. Via MiXCR, TCRdb re-called the PCR reads, giving one row per CDR3 protein. The table shows hundreds of thousands of distinct CDR3 sequences, with approximately 13% occurring only once. The sequencing here drew on PBMCs from the stem cell graft donor, taken from the stem cell graft. Source of these receptors: a human donor who donated a stem cell graft to a child with combined immunodeficiency.

The sample holds a few counts of this clonotype. J is TRBJ2-3 and V is TRBV5-1; tentatively, D is TRBD1 (6 bases). V was cut by 0 bases and J by 0 bases, with 11 bases left in between. This CDR3 is built from 16 residues. CDR1 is SGHRS and CDR2 is YFSETQ in the germline V gene. The CDR3: CASSLGWDTSTDTQYF. As DNA, the CDR3 is TGCGCCAGCAGCTTGGGGTGGGACACAAGCACAGATACGCAGTATTTT.

The chain uses TRBV6-5 and TRBJ1-2; 9 nucleotides agree with TRBD1. After removal of 4 bases from V and 4 bases from J, the junction contained 7 bases not matched to a gene. CDR3 size: 15 residues. CDR1 MNHEY and CDR2 SVGAGI come from the germline V gene. The CDR3 spells CASSLGTGKSYGYTF. CDR3 DNA sequence: TGTGCCAGCAGTTTGGGGACAGGGAAAAGCTATGGCTACACCTTC.

This clonotype was recorded a few times. The chain has TRBV21-1 and TRBJ2-2; the table's D gene call, TRBD1, was not cross checked with the DNA. TRBV21-1 is annotated as a pseudogene. The CDR3 is made up of 17 amino acids. CDR3 DNA sequence: TGTGCCAGCAGCAAAGGAGACCGGGACAGGGTGACCGGGGAGCTGTTTTTT. Protein sequence: CASSKGDRDRVTGELFF.

In its sample, this clonotype was seen a few times. The rearrangement links TRBV24-1 to TRBJ2-4; weak D call: TRBD2 (7 bases). CDR3 length: 19 amino acids. Trimming cost V 9 bases and J 0 bases, with 26 bases left between them. Germline V gene data show CDR1 as KGHDR and CDR2 as SFDVKD. This CDR3 is CATGGAARFQKLAKNIQYF. CDR3 nucleotide sequence: TGTGCCACCGGGGGGGCAGCGAGATTTCAAAAACTAGCCAAAAACATTCAGTACTTC.

The chain carries TRBV29-1 and TRBJ2-2; a weak D match, TRBD2 (5 bases). In germline, CDR1 is SQVTM, CDR2 ANQGSEA. This CDR3 contains 14 residues. Trimming cost V 3 bases and J 0 bases, with 8 bases left between them. The chain's CDR3 is CSVEEETNTGELFF. Written as DNA, the CDR3 is TGCAGCGTTGAGGAGGAAACGAACACCGGGGAGCTGTTTTTT.

This clonotype was found a few times. The chain joins TRBV11-2 to TRBJ2-2; no reliable D call. The ends were cut back, 7 bases at V and 6 bases at J, with 15 bases in the middle. Germline assignment: CDR1 SGHAT and CDR2 FQNNGV. This CDR3 is built from 14 residues. The CDR3 protein is CASTFHLRAGELFF. The CDR3 coding sequence is TGTGCCAGCACCTTCCACCTCCGTGCCGGGGAGCTGTTTTTT.

The chain carries TRBV11-2 and TRBJ2-7; either TRBD1 or TRBD2 may supply D (5 bases each). The CDR3 is made up of 12 amino acids. The ends were cut back, 4 bases at V and 9 bases at J, with 13 bases in the middle. CDR1 SGHAT and CDR2 FQNNGV come from the germline V gene. CDR3 DNA sequence: TGTGCCAGCAGCTGGAATGGGGACCGGCAGTACTTC. This gives the protein CASSWNGDRQYF.

This clonotype appeared a few times. This sequence joins TRBV28 and TRBJ1-2; TRBD1 matches at 7 bases. The germline CDR1 and CDR2 sequences are MDHEN and SYDVKM. The ends lost 2 bases at V and 4 bases at J; junction bases unmatched: 7. There are 15 residues in the CDR3. The CDR3 DNA follows: TGTGCCAGCAGTTTAATTGACAGGGAGGCCTATGGCTACACCTTC. This translates into CASSLIDREAYGYTF.

This clonotype has only a few counts. The chain uses TRBV7-7 and TRBJ2-1, with 10 bases identical to TRBD1. The CDR3 sequence is 15 residues long. Trimming at V came to 5 bases and at J to 3 bases, leaving 4 bases not matched to a gene. In germline, CDR1 is SSHAT, CDR2 FNYEAQ (reference sequence). CDR3 DNA: TGTGCCAGCAGCCAACGGGACAGGGGCTACAATGAGCAGTTCTTC. It is translated as CASSQRDRGYNEQFF.

The sample holds many counts of this clonotype. This chain uses TRBV12-3 or TRBV12-4 with TRBJ2-1; TRBD2 agrees at 10 bases. The ends lost 6 bases at V and 4 bases at J; junction bases unmatched: 6. This CDR3 is 15 amino acids long. This chain's CDR3 is CASRPSGGRYNEQFF. Written as DNA, the CDR3 is TGTGCCAGCAGGCCTAGCGGGGGACGATACAATGAGCAGTTCTTC.

This clonotype has at least ten counts. The chain recombines TRBV4-3 with TRBJ2-2, with TRBD1 identical over 7 bases. The trim removed 0 bases at V and 6 bases at J, leaving 10 bases unmatched. The V gene's germline CDR1 is LGHNA and CDR2 YSLEER. CDR3 length: 17 residues. The CDR3 sequence is CASSQDLKGAGSGELFF. CDR3 coding DNA: TGCGCCAGCAGCCAAGATTTAAAGGGGGCAGGATCCGGGGAGCTGTTTTTT.

This clonotype was seen more than once but under ten times. The chain employs TRBV12-3 or TRBV12-4 and TRBJ1-1; the D is unclear. The V end was cut by 0 bases, the J end by 0 bases, with 11 bases between. CDR3 length equals 16 residues. CDR3 in amino acids: CASSLARPQLNTEAFF. In nucleotides, the CDR3 is TGTGCCAGCAGTTTAGCGCGGCCACAGTTGAACACTGAAGCTTTCTTT.

This clonotype came up a few times. CDR3 residues: CSVVARAGTSGRPGPWGDTQYF. CDR3 DNA sequence: TGCAGCGTTGTAGCCAGGGCTGGGACTAGCGGGAGGCCTGGCCCGTGGGGAGATACGCAGTATTTT. The J gene is TRBJ2-3, the V gene TRBV29-1; 15 bases agree with TRBD2. CDR1 and CDR2 (germline): SQVTM, ANQGSEA. The CDR3 has 22 residues. J gave up 5 bases and V 4 bases, and 25 bases lay outside the gene matches.

The chain recombines TRBV9 with TRBJ2-3, with a weak D call TRBD2 (6 bases). V was pared by 3 bases and J by 8 bases, with 7 bases between. This CDR3 is 11 amino acids long. In germline, CDR1 is SGDLS, CDR2 YYNGEE. CDR3 region: CASSAGGTQYF. CDR3 bases: TGTGCCAGCAGCGCCGGGGGTACGCAGTATTTT.

This clonotype was counted ten times or more. The genes are TRBV7-3 and TRBJ2-3; no firm D call. CDR3 size: 14 residues. Deletions cut 8 bases from V and 0 bases from J, with 12 bases between. The germline CDR1 and CDR2 sequences are SGHTA and FQGTGA. CDR3 nucleotides: TGTGCCAGCGGTCGTCGGGCTAGCACAGATACGCAGTATTTT. Translating gives CASGRRASTDTQYF.

On this clonotype: A much larger clone differs by one base, so this may be a read error. The V gene is TRBV24-1, the J gene TRBJ2-3; 8 nucleotides align to TRBD2. The J segment lost 0 bases and the V segment lost 3 bases, leaving 7 bases of the junction unmatched. The length of the CDR3 is 17 residues. Germline V gives CDR1 KGHDR, CDR2 SFDVKD. The CDR3 region is CATSDPVLAASTDTQYF. The CDR3 nucleotides read TGTGCCACCAGTGATCCAGTACTAGCGGCTAGCACAGATACGCAGTATTTT.

The chain carries TRBV29-1 and TRBJ2-6; TRBD1 agrees at 8 bases. CDR1 is SQVTM and CDR2 is ANQGSEA in the germline V gene. This CDR3 has 17 residues. Trimming cost V 7 bases and J 0 bases; bases outside gene matches: 11. This CDR3 reads CSASGKTGDSGANVLTF. In nucleotides, the CDR3 is TGCAGCGCCAGTGGTAAGACAGGGGACTCTGGGGCCAACGTCCTGACTTTC.

This clonotype was seen many times. The gene calls are TRBV12-3 or TRBV12-4 and TRBJ1-1; no reliable D call. V was trimmed by 6 bases and J by 5 bases, leaving 10 bases between them. CDR3 length: 12 amino acids. CDR3: CASSRGRTEAFF. The CDR3 DNA sequence: TGTGCCAGCAGCCGCGGGCGTACTGAAGCTTTCTTT.

This clonotype was seen at least ten times. The gene calls are TRBV7-9 and TRBJ2-7; 10 nucleotides align to TRBD1. This CDR3 has 15 amino acids. V gave up 3 bases and J gave up 1 base; unmatched junction bases: 3. Germline V gives CDR1 SEHNR, CDR2 FQNEAQ (reference sequence). The CDR3 spells CASSFGQGESYEQYF. In nucleotides, the CDR3 is TGTGCCAGCAGCTTTGGACAGGGGGAGTCCTACGAGCAGTACTTC. The complete variable domain, with remaining parts taken from reference TRBV7-9 and TRBJ2-7, reads DTGVSQNPRHKITKRGQNVTFRCDPISEHNRLYWYRQTLGQGPEFLTYFQNEAQLEKSRLLSDRFSAERPKGSFSTLEIQRTEQGDSAMYLCASSFGQGESYEQYFGPGTRLTVT.